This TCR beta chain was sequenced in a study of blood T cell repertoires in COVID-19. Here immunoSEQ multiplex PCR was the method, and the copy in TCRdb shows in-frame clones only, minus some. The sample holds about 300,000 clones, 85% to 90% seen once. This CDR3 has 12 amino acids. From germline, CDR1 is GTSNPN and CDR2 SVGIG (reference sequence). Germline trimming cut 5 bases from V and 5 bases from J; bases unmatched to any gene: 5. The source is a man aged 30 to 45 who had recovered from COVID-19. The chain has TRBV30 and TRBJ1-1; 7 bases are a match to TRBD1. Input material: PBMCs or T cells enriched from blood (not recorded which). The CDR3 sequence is CAWGQEGTEAFF. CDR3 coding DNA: TGTGCCTGGGGACAGGAAGGGACTGAAGCTTTCTTT.